This record covers a single T cell receptor (beta chain). Antigen: not known. It was with 60 Vbeta and 13 Jbeta primers that the PCR ran. Measured with immunoSEQ multiplex PCR; TCRdb has only the in-frame clones, and not every one. The repertoire holds over 150,000 clones, roughly 80% seen once, with 0.65% to 0.75% in the top ten. This sample was included in a study of cytomegalovirus exposure and HLA in healthy donors. Overall study findings and caveats: V- and J-gene trimming of TCR beta was linked (in a later analysis) to a missense DCLRE1C variant. Per published reports, the classifier diagnosed cytomegalovirus status with high specificity and sensitivity.

Unmatched junction bases numbered 2, after V lost 1 base and J lost 6 bases. The CDR3 sequence is 14 residues long. Germline CDR1 and CDR2: MGHRA and YSYEKL. The V gene is TRBV4-1, the J gene TRBJ2-2; 7 nucleotides align to TRBD2. The specimen sequenced was PBMCs. The clonotype originates from a boy between 10 and 17 years old in good health and CMV-seronegative. Written as DNA, the CDR3 is TGCGCCAGCAGCCAAGTAACTAGCGCCGGGGAGCTGTTTTTT. It translates to CASSQVTSAGELFF.